A selection of T cell receptor beta chains follows, all from one sample in a study of identical twins. TCRdb redid the calling of the 5' RACE reads with MiXCR, one entry per CDR3 protein. This table has over 200,000 distinct CDR3 sequences, 8% to 11% appearing once. Sequenced input: memory T cells sorted from blood. The origin of the receptors is a man aged 50-60 years in good health. Each CDR3 is given with its conserved first and last residue. A D gene is named only where the DNA matches it firmly. The size field is filled for only some rows; it gives once, few, many or a size class.

d_gene	abundance	j_gene	v_gene	CDR3nt	CDR3aa
-	-	TRBJ2-2	TRBV3-1	TGTGCCAGCAGCCAGACCGGGGAGCTGTTTTTT	CASSQTGELFF
-	few	TRBJ1-6	TRBV6-1	TGTGCCAGCAGTCCTGGGGACGGAGCTAATTCACCCCTCCACTTT	CASSPGDGANSPLHF
-	few	TRBJ1-1	TRBV4-3	TGCGCCAGCAGCCAAGATGGGGGAGGAGCTTTCTTT	CASSQDGGGAFF
TRBD1	few	TRBJ2-1	TRBV7-2	TGTGCCAGCAGCTTTGGCGGGACAGGGGGATCGAATGAGCAGTTCTTC	CASSFGGTGGSNEQFF
TRBD2	many	TRBJ2-5	TRBV4-1	TGCGCCAGCAGCCAAAGGTTCATGAGGGGGCTAGCGGGGGTAATCAACCAAGAGACCCAGTACTTC	CASSQRFMRGLAGVINQETQYF
TRBD1	many	TRBJ2-4	TRBV27	TGTGCCAGCAGCCAATACAGGGGTGACATTCAGTACTTC	CASSQYRGDIQYF
-	-	TRBJ1-5	TRBV9	TGTGCCAGCAGCGTAGGCTCCAATAGCAATCAGCCCCAGCATTTT	CASSVGSNSNQPQHF
TRBD1	many	TRBJ2-5	TRBV29-1	TGCAGCGAAGCAGGACAGGGCCAAGAGACCCAGTACTTC	CSEAGQGQETQYF
TRBD2	few	TRBJ2-7	TRBV11-2	TGTGCCAGCAGCTTCCGCGCGGGAGACGGCGAGCAGTACTTC	CASSFRAGDGEQYF
TRBD2	-	TRBJ2-3	TRBV20-1	TGCAGTGCTAGAGATGTCACTGGAGCGCGGGAGGGCCGAAATACGCAGTATTTT	CSARDVTGAREGRNTQYF
TRBD1	many	TRBJ2-7	TRBV15	TGTGCCACCGGACAGGAAACACCCTACGAGCAGTACTTC	CATGQETPYEQYF
-	-	TRBJ2-2	TRBV3-1	TGTGCCAGCAGCCAAGAACTAGCCTCTACCGGGGAGCTGTTTTTT	CASSQELASTGELFF
TRBD2	medium-sized	TRBJ2-3	TRBV4-2	TGTGCCAGCAGCCAAGACCCCTCCAGCGGGGGCACAGATACGCAGTATTTT	CASSQDPSSGGTDTQYF
-	many	TRBJ1-1	TRBV10-3	TGTGCCATCACGAAAGAGGGTTCCATGAACACTGAAGCTTTCTTT	CAITKEGSMNTEAFF
TRBD2	few	TRBJ2-5	TRBV7-6	TGTGCCAGCAGCCAGAGGGACGGGGGGGGTGGCTACCAGACCCAGTACTTC	CASSQRDGGGGYQTQYF
-	many	TRBJ1-2	TRBV30	TGTGCCTGGAGTTTTTGGAGGCAGGACTATGGCTACACCTTC	CAWSFWRQDYGYTF
TRBD2	-	TRBJ2-2	TRBV7-8	TGTGCCAGCAAAAGACTAGCGGGGGCCGCGAGCACCGGGGAGCTGTTTTTT	CASKRLAGAASTGELFF
-	many	TRBJ1-4	TRBV4-3	TGCGCCAGCAGCCGGTCCGGGGCCAGGTTGAATGAAAAACTGTTTTTT	CASSRSGARLNEKLFF
TRBD2	many	TRBJ2-1	TRBV10-3	TGTGCCACGAGAACTAGCGGGAGCGGAGTCAGTGAGCAGTTCTTC	CATRTSGSGVSEQFF
-	many	TRBJ2-7	TRBV11-1	TGTGCCAGCAGCTCCAGCTTGGGGGGTTACGGTGTAAGTCCCCACGAGCAGTACTTC	CASSSSLGGYGVSPHEQYF
TRBD1	once	TRBJ2-2	TRBV5-1	TGCGCCAGCAGCTTTGTCGGGGACAGCGCGAACACCGGGGAGCTGTTTTTT	CASSFVGDSANTGELFF
-	many	TRBJ2-2	TRBV5-1	TGCGCCAGCAGCTTGGAAGGGGCTCGGGTCGGGGAGCTGTTTTTT	CASSLEGARVGELFF
-	many	TRBJ1-2	TRBV6-1	TGTGCCAGCAGCCTCAGAGGCAACCACCTCTCGCTACAAGCCTTC	CASSLRGNHLSLQAF
-	-	TRBJ1-5	TRBV20-1	TGCAGTGCTAGAGCCGAACAGGGTTACCAGCCCCAGCATTTT	CSARAEQGYQPQHF
-	once	TRBJ1-1	TRBV19	TGTGCCAGTAGTATATTGGCCAGCTCGAACACTGAAGCTTTCTTT	CASSILASSNTEAFF
-	many	TRBJ2-2	TRBV4-3	TGCGCCAGCAGCCAAGATACGACGGGGCTGAACACCGGGGAGCTGTTTTTT	CASSQDTTGLNTGELFF
-	many	TRBJ2-3	TRBV9	TGTGCCAGCAGCGTAGCTGGCCAGGCCACAGATACGCAGTATTTT	CASSVAGQATDTQYF